These 26 T cell receptor beta chains share one sample of origin, sequenced in a study of T cells in Graves' hyperthyroidism and ophthalmopathy. Amplification of TCR beta CDR3 regions used RNA as the template. First-round RT-PCR of the TCR CDR3 relied on the HTBI primer set. MiXCR was run by TCRdb on the multiplex PCR reads, yielding one entry per CDR3 protein. The sample holds some 600,000 distinct CDR3 sequences, approximately 15% seen once. The sequenced sample was blood. Receptors were obtained from a woman in her thirties with Graves' hyperthyroidism that later progressed to Graves' ophthalmopathy.

Many counts were recorded for this clonotype. V usage is TRBV20-1 and J usage is TRBJ2-1; TRBD2 agrees at 11 bases. Trimming removed 3 bases from V and 6 bases from J; junction bases left unmatched: 7. There are 15 residues in the CDR3. Germline CDR1 reads DFQATT; CDR2 reads SNEGSKA (reference sequence). CDR3 amino acids: CSASRSSGRANEQFF. The CDR3 nucleotides are TGCAGTGCTAGTCGGAGTAGCGGGAGGGCCAATGAGCAGTTCTTC.

This clonotype was observed many times. This sequence joins TRBV19 and TRBJ1-2; D uncertain. Looked up from germline, CDR1 is LNHDA and CDR2 is SQIVND (reference sequence). V lost 6 bases and J 2 bases, leaving 19 bases between the germline ends. CDR3 length: 16 amino acids. The CDR3 reads CASSDLFLSGNYGYTF. The CDR3 region has the DNA TGTGCCAGTAGCGATTTATTTCTGTCGGGGAACTATGGCTACACCTTC.

This clonotype was observed at least ten times. The chain combines TRBV5-1 with TRBJ1-2; TRBD1 is a possible D gene (5 bases). Trimming took 4 bases from V and 7 from J, leaving 14 bases between them. Per germline, CDR1 SGHRS and CDR2 YFSETQ. This CDR3 is built from 13 residues. The CDR3 here is CASSRPGGTGYTF. CDR3 coding DNA: TGCGCCAGCAGCCGGCCCGGGGGAACTGGCTACACCTTC. Based on the CDR3 plus reference TRBV5-1 and TRBJ1-2, the full variable domain is KAGVTQTPRYLIKTRGQQVTLSCSPISGHRSVSWYQQTPGQGLQFLFEYFSETQRNKGNFPGRFSGRQFSNSRSEMNVSTLELGDSALYLCASSRPGGTGYTFGSGTRLTVV.

Only a few counts were recorded for this clonotype. CDR3 nucleotides: TGTGCCAGCAACTGGGACAGGGGAAATGAGCAGTTCTTC. Residues: CASNWDRGNEQFF. The chain joins TRBV14 to TRBJ2-1, with 10 nucleotides matching TRBD1. V gave up 7 bases and J gave up 7 bases; unmatched junction bases: 4. The CDR3 has 13 residues. Germline CDR1 is SGHDN and CDR2 is FVKESK.

In its sample, this clonotype was seen many times. This CDR3 is CASSLGRLNVLTF. The CDR3 region has the DNA TGTGCCAGCAGTTTGGGTCGTCTAAACGTCCTGACTTTC. The rearrangement uses TRBV27 and TRBJ2-6, with D uncertain. The V end was cut by 3 bases, the J end by 10 bases, with 10 bases between. Germline CDR1 and CDR2: MNHEY and SMNVEV (reference sequence). The CDR3 is 13 amino acids.

This clonotype was detected ten times or more. The chain recombines TRBV29-1 with TRBJ2-7; perhaps TRBD2 as D (6 bases). Germline V gives CDR1 SQVTM, CDR2 ANQGSEA. V was pared by 4 bases and J by 2 bases, with 18 bases between. There are 15 residues in the CDR3. The CDR3 nucleotides read TGCAGCGTTGTATCTAGCGACCTCCCCACCTACGAGCAGTACTTC. Amino acids: CSVVSSDLPTYEQYF.

This clonotype occurred a few times. A much larger clone lies a single base off, so this may be a read error. The chain has TRBV28 and TRBJ1-2; tentative D call: TRBD1 (5 bases). V lost 5 bases, J lost 4 bases, and 20 bases lay in between. Per the germline V gene, CDR1 is MDHEN and CDR2 is SYDVKM. The CDR3 extends over 16 amino acids. The CDR3 sequence: CASSESGGGLAYGYTF. The CDR3 nucleotides are TGTGCCAGCAGTGAGAGTGGGGGGGGGTTGGCCTATGGCTACACCTTC.

The table lists this clonotype with many counts. The chain combines TRBV28 with TRBJ2-7, with D perhaps matching TRBD2 (6 bases). Germline-derived CDR1 and CDR2 are MDHEN and SYDVKM. This CDR3 comprises 12 residues. V was shortened by 4 bases and J by 5 bases, with 9 bases between the two germline ends. The CDR3 reads CASSSVADEQYF. The DNA of the CDR3 is TGTGCCAGCAGTTCTGTAGCGGACGAGCAGTACTTC.

This clonotype was detected a few times. The chain links TRBV20-1 to TRBJ2-3; TRBD2 matches 15 bases. The CDR3 spans 19 residues. Germline V gene sequence: CDR1 DFQATT, CDR2 SNEGSKA (reference sequence). V was clipped by 2 bases and J by 2 bases; unmatched bases: 11. CDR3 nucleotide sequence: TGCAGTGCTAGATCAGGACTAGCGGGAGGGGGGGATTCCACAGATACGCAGTATTTT. This encodes CSARSGLAGGGDSTDTQYF.

This clonotype showed up many times. This rearrangement joins TRBV3-1 to TRBJ2-7, with 7 bases fitting TRBD2. The CDR3 contains 16 residues. Germline trimming cut 4 bases from V and 2 bases from J; bases unmatched to any gene: 11. In germline, CDR1 is LGHDT, CDR2 YNNKEL (reference sequence). CDR3 sequence reads: CASSPRASGTTYEQYF. CDR3 DNA: TGTGCCAGCAGCCCAAGGGCGAGCGGGACGACCTACGAGCAGTACTTC.

This clonotype was counted only a few times. Just one base apart from a much larger clone, this may be a read error. The rearrangement joins TRBV6-2 or TRBV6-3 to TRBJ1-2; 7 positions agree with TRBD1. J was trimmed by 7 bases and V by 5 bases; bases with no gene match: 19. Germline loops: CDR1 MNHEY, CDR2 SVGEGT. CDR3 length: 17 residues. The CDR3 here is CASSKTVAGGRNAGYTF. The CDR3 DNA reads TGTGCCAGCAGTAAAACGGTAGCAGGGGGAAGGAATGCTGGCTACACCTTC.

This clonotype was observed a few times. J is TRBJ2-1 and V is TRBV4-3; 9 bases are a match to TRBD2. This CDR3 region has 20 residues. CDR1 and CDR2 (germline): LGHNA, YSLEER. V was clipped by 0 bases and J by 0 bases; unmatched bases: 12. DNA for the CDR3: TGCGCCAGCAGCCAAGAGGAGGGACGCGGGAGGGCCTTCTCCTACAATGAGCAGTTCTTC. Translating gives CASSQEEGRGRAFSYNEQFF.

This clonotype was seen at least ten times. The genes are TRBV20-1 and TRBJ2-3, with TRBD2 matching 8 bases. The CDR3 runs to 15 residues. Germline values: CDR1 DFQATT, CDR2 SNEGSKA (reference sequence). Trimming removed 3 bases from V and 0 bases from J; junction bases left unmatched: 5. The CDR3 DNA sequence: TGCAGTGCTAGCCCTGCTAGCGGGAGCACAGATACGCAGTATTTT. Its protein is CSASPASGSTDTQYF.

This clonotype was counted ten times or more. The genes are TRBV6-1 and TRBJ2-7; tentatively, D is TRBD2 (5 bases). This CDR3 has 14 amino acids. CDR1 and CDR2 (germline): MNHNS, SASEGT. Trimming took 6 bases from V and 0 from J, leaving 12 bases between them. The CDR3 DNA reads as TGTGCCAGCAGCGCGATGAGGGACTCCTACGAGCAGTACTTC. The encoded protein is CASSAMRDSYEQYF.

This sequence joins TRBV6-4 and TRBJ2-1, with TRBD2 identical over 9 bases. The CDR3 totals 15 residues. Germline V lookup: CDR1 MRHNA, CDR2 SNTAGT. V lost 2 bases to trimming and J lost 8 bases; unmatched junction nucleotides: 7. CDR3 residues: CASSDAGGRTDEQFF. The CDR3 bases are TGTGCCAGCAGTGACGCGGGGGGGCGAACAGATGAGCAGTTCTTC.

This clonotype appeared many times. This chain connects TRBV29-1 to TRBJ2-3, with D tentatively TRBD2 (6 bases). The V gene's germline CDR1 is SQVTM and CDR2 ANQGSEA. The CDR3 runs to 15 residues. V was shortened by 6 bases and J by 4 bases, with 20 bases between the two germline ends. The CDR3 sequence: CSVAGGPSRADTQYF. The CDR3 DNA follows: TGCAGCGTCGCCGGAGGGCCGTCGAGGGCAGATACGCAGTATTTT.

This rearrangement joins TRBV19 to TRBJ2-1; 14 bases match TRBD2. The V and J ends lost 4 bases and 10 bases, in that order; junction bases with no gene match: 6. The CDR3 is 15 residues long. Germline loops: CDR1 LNHDA, CDR2 SQIVND (reference sequence). For the CDR3, the DNA is TGTGCCAGTAGTAACGGACTAGCGGGAGGACGGGAGCAGTTCTTC. This sequence encodes CASSNGLAGGREQFF.

This clonotype was seen many times. CDR3 DNA: TGTGCCAGCAGCTCGGGACACCTCTATGGCTACACCTTC. Amino acid sequence: CASSSGHLYGYTF. The chain is built from TRBV11-3 and TRBJ1-2; D might be TRBD1 (6 bases). The germline CDR1 and CDR2 sequences are SGHNT and YENEEA. Trimming cost V 4 bases and J 4 bases, with 10 bases left between them. The CDR3 loop spans 13 amino acids.

This clonotype was seen a handful of times. This chain links TRBV6-1 with TRBJ2-1, with TRBD1 matching over 9 bases. Germline values: CDR1 MNHNS, CDR2 SASEGT. The V segment lost 10 bases and the J segment 9 bases; nucleotides outside the gene matches: 13. This CDR3 has 14 amino acids. The CDR3 region has the DNA TGTGCCATCGCGATTGGACAGGGGAGTGGTGAGCAGTTCTTC. This codes for CAIAIGQGSGEQFF.

This clonotype was observed a few times. The gene calls are TRBV7-3 and TRBJ2-2; TRBD1 or TRBD2 may be the D gene (5 bases each). Per germline, CDR1 SGHTA and CDR2 FQGTGA. This CDR3 is built from 16 residues. Deletions cut 4 bases from V and 6 bases from J, with 18 bases between. CDR3 amino acids: CASSSSGPQGAGELFF. The DNA of the CDR3 is TGTGCCAGCAGCTCCTCGGGACCCCAAGGGGCCGGGGAGCTGTTTTTT.

This clonotype was found many times. The chain carries TRBV7-2 and TRBJ1-6; 7 bases agree with TRBD1. CDR3 length: 15 residues. In germline, CDR1 is SGHTA, CDR2 FQGNSA. V lost 5 bases, J lost 10 bases, and 11 bases stayed unmatched. Here the CDR3 DNA reads TGTGCCAGCAGCCTCCGACAGGGCCAGAGGTCACCCCTCCACTTT. Amino acids: CASSLRQGQRSPLHF.

The sample holds many counts of this clonotype. This rearrangement joins TRBV12-5 to TRBJ2-1, with 9 bases aligning to TRBD2. There are 16 residues in the CDR3. The V gene end was trimmed by 1 base and the J gene end by 3 bases; junction bases not matched to a gene: 4. The germline V gene encodes CDR1 LGHNT and CDR2 FRNRAP. CDR3 loop: CASGLGGSGSYNEQFF. CDR3 DNA sequence: TGTGCTAGTGGTTTGGGGGGTAGCGGGAGCTACAATGAGCAGTTCTTC.

This clonotype was picked up many times. The chain joins TRBV27 to TRBJ1-4, with 10 bases identical to TRBD1. The germline CDR1 and CDR2 sequences are MNHEY and SMNVEV (reference sequence). The CDR3 is 17 residues long. The V segment lost 5 bases and the J segment 6 bases; nucleotides outside the gene matches: 12. This CDR3 is CASSLVRQGASHEKLFF. The CDR3 bases are TGTGCCAGCAGTCTGGTGCGACAGGGGGCTTCTCATGAAAAACTGTTTTTT.

The chain is built from TRBV6-2 or TRBV6-3 and TRBJ2-5; possibly TRBD2 for D (6 bases). Per the germline V gene, CDR1 is MNHEY and CDR2 is SVGEGT. The length of the CDR3 is 14 residues. The V gene lost 6 bases and the J gene lost 2 bases, with 13 bases spanning the gap. In nucleotides, the CDR3 is TGTGCCAGCAGCTGGGACTTCTTACAAGAGACCCAGTACTTC. It yields the protein CASSWDFLQETQYF.

This clonotype was counted only a few times. The chain couples TRBV30 to TRBJ2-7, with no clear D. Trimming shortened V by 5 bases and J by 3 bases, and 8 bases separated the two germline ends. The CDR3 covers 11 residues. The germline V gene has CDR1 GTSNPN and CDR2 SVGIG (reference sequence). The CDR3 nucleotides read TGTGCCTGGGTGCGAAACTACGAGCAGTACTTC. This translates into CAWVRNYEQYF.

This clonotype has a count of ten or more. This chain uses TRBV20-1 with TRBJ2-1; TRBD1 might be the D (5 bases). Germline V lookup: CDR1 DFQATT, CDR2 SNEGSKA (reference sequence). CDR3 length: 14 residues. The V and J ends lost 1 base and 6 bases respectively, with 13 bases between them. The CDR3 sequence is CSARATQGTNEQFF. CDR3 DNA sequence: TGCAGTGCTAGAGCTACTCAGGGTACCAATGAGCAGTTCTTC.